This TCR beta chain was captured by sequencing in a study of prognosis after radiotherapy for stage I lung cancer. CDR1 is GTSNPN, CDR2 SVGIG, per germline (reference sequence). V was cut by 2 bases and J by 3 bases, with 13 bases left in between. The CDR3 covers 14 residues. Sample collection consisted of approximately 5.7 milliliters of peripheral blood drawn at each of two time points. Using two-round multiplex PCR, the authors amplified TCR beta CDR3 from genomic DNA. The first round of PCR was done with primers that matched each TRBV and TRBJ gene. TCRdb called the multiplex PCR reads again in MiXCR, with one record for every CDR3 protein. The sample comprises about 35,000 distinct CDR3 sequences, under 35% of which are singletons, and roughly 17% rests with the top ten. This clonotype was seen at least ten times.

The source is a donor older than 45 with non-small cell lung cancer. This chain connects TRBV30 to TRBJ1-1, with D possibly matching TRBD1 (6 bases). Sequencing used PBMCs, obtained before or after stereotactic body radiation therapy (not recorded which). The CDR3 sequence is CAWSTGIPYTEAFF. CDR3 bases: TGTGCCTGGAGTACAGGGATACCCTACACTGAAGCTTTCTTT.